This T cell receptor beta chain was obtained from a study of T cells in Graves' hyperthyroidism and ophthalmopathy. The germline gives CDR1 LGHNA, CDR2 YSLEER. Trimming stripped 0 bases from V and 4 bases from J, with 12 bases between. The CDR3 loop spans 15 amino acids. TCR beta CDR3 regions were amplified from RNA transcripts. The HTBI set primed first-round TCR CDR3 RT-PCR. TCRdb fed the multiplex PCR reads into MiXCR, producing one record per CDR3 protein. The sample includes fewer than 650,000 distinct CDR3 sequences, over 12% of them seen just once. V usage is TRBV4-3 and J usage is TRBJ1-1; possible D gene TRBD1, 5 bases. Sequencing used blood. The sequence derives from a woman under 30 with Graves' ophthalmopathy. The CDR3 DNA sequence: TGCGCCAGCAGCCAAGATGCGGCCGGGGGCACTGAAGCTTTCTTT. This codes for CASSQDAAGGTEAFF.